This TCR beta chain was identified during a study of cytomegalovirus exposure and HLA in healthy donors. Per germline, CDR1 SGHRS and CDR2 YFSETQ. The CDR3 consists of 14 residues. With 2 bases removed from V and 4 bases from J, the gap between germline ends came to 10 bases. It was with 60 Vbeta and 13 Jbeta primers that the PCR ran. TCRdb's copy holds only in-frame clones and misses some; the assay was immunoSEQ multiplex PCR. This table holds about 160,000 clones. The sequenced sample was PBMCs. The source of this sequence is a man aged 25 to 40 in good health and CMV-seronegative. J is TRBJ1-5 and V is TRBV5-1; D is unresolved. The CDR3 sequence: CASSFGEYNQPQHF. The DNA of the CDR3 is TGCGCCAGCAGCTTTGGGGAGTATAATCAGCCCCAGCATTTT.